Sequencing of this TCR beta chain was carried out in a study of cytomegalovirus exposure and HLA in healthy donors. For the study at large: T cells numbering about 180 million yielded some 100 million unique TCR beta sequences in an earlier analysis.

Study observations and caveats: Both high specificity and high sensitivity reportedly marked the classifier's diagnosis of cytomegalovirus status. In a later analysis, productive TCRs from donors in an Asian-associated ancestry cluster reportedly carried fewer N-insertions than the cohort mean.

This clone turned up a few times. The target antigen is unknown. The germline V and J ends were trimmed by 8 bases and 1 base, with 15 bases remaining between them. The CDR3 contains 15 residues. CDR1 is MNHEY, CDR2 SMNVEV, per germline (reference sequence). 60 Vbeta and 13 Jbeta primers were used in PCR. Only in-frame clones appear in the TCRdb table, and some are missing; sequencing was by immunoSEQ multiplex PCR. The sample includes 95,000 to 150,000 clones, about two thirds seen only once; the top ten take 8.2%. The V call is TRBV27, the J call TRBJ1-5; perhaps TRBD1 as D (5 bases). This clonotype was obtained from a woman aged 40 to 55 in good health and CMV-seropositive. The sample was PBMCs. The CDR3 sequence: CASGTVGASNQPQHF. CDR3 nucleotides: TGTGCCAGCGGAACAGTAGGGGCGAGCAATCAGCCCCAGCATTTT.